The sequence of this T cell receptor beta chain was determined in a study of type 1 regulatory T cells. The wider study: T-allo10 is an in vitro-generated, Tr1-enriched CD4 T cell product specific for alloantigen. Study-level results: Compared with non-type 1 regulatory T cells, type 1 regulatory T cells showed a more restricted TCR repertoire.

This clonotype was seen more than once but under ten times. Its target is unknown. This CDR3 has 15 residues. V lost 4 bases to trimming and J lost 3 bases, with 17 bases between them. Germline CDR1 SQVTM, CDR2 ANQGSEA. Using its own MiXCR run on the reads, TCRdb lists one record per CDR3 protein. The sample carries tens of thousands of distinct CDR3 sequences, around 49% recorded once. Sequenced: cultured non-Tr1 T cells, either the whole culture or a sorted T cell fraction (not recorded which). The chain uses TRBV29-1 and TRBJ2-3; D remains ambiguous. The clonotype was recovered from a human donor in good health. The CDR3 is CSVASTPSATDTQYF. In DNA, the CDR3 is TGCAGCGTTGCCTCGACCCCCTCGGCGACAGATACGCAGTATTTT.